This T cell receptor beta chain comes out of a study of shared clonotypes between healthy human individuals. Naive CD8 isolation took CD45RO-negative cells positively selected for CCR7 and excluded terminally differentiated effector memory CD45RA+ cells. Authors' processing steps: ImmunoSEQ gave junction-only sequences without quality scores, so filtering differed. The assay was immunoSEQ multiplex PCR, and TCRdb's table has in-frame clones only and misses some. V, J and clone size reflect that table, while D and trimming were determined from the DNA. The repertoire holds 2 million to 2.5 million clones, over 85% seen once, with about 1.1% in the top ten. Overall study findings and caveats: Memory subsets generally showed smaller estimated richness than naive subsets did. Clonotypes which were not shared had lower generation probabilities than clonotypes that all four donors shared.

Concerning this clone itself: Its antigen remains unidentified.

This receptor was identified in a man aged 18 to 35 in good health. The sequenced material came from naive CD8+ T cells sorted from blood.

In DNA, the CDR3 is TGCGCCAGCAGCCATGGGGGGAGCTCCTATAATTCACCCCTCCACTTT. Its protein product is CASSHGGSSYNSPLHF. This chain uses TRBV4-1 with TRBJ1-6, with D possibly TRBD1 on 5 matching bases. V was shortened by 3 bases and J by 0 bases, with 9 bases between the two germline ends. The CDR3 length is 16 residues. Germline assignment: CDR1 MGHRA and CDR2 YSYEKL.